These 9 T cell receptor beta chains were all obtained from the same sample, sequenced in a study of OX40 agonist ivuxolimab in advanced cancers. Sequenced by immunoSEQ multiplex PCR; TCRdb stores in-frame clones only, minus some. The sample contains around 60,000 clones, roughly 87% of which appear only once. The source was CD4+ or CD8+ T cells sorted from blood, collected in a trial of the OX40 agonist ivuxolimab. The source of these receptors is an adult with an advanced solid tumor such as melanoma, head and neck, liver or kidney cancer.

The V and J genes are TRBV2 and TRBJ1-5; D unresolved. Germline-derived CDR1 and CDR2 are SNHLY and FYNNEI. The CDR3 is 13 amino acids. The V end lost 7 bases, the J end lost 4 bases, and 11 bases lay between the germline ends. For the CDR3, the DNA is TGTGCCAGCATTTTACGGGCTAATCAGCCCCAGCATTTT. This sequence encodes CASILRANQPQHF.

The gene calls are TRBV6-5 and TRBJ1-2; 7 nucleotides align to TRBD1. From germline, CDR1 is MNHEY and CDR2 SVGAGI. There are 15 residues in the CDR3. V shed 4 bases, J shed 3 bases, and the junction held 8 bases outside the gene matches. CDR3 loop: CASSSPVQGDYGYTF. Written as DNA, the CDR3 is TGTGCCAGCAGTTCCCCGGTGCAGGGGGACTATGGCTACACCTTC.

The chain employs TRBV19 and TRBJ2-1; 9 bases are shared with TRBD1. J was trimmed by 4 bases and V by 8 bases; bases with no gene match: 12. This CDR3 spans 16 amino acids. Looked up from germline, CDR1 is LNHDA and CDR2 is SQIVND (reference sequence). CDR3: CASRTGDQRIYNEQFF. The CDR3 nucleotides read TGTGCCAGTCGGACAGGGGATCAACGAATTTACAATGAGCAGTTCTTC.

This chain joins TRBV6-5 and TRBJ2-7, with 7 bases identical to TRBD1. This CDR3 is 14 amino acids long. Germline CDR1 MNHEY, CDR2 SVGAGI. Trimming cost V 4 bases and J 1 base; bases outside gene matches: 4. CDR3 protein: CASSSRQGSYEQYF. The CDR3 DNA reads as TGTGCCAGCAGTTCCCGACAGGGATCCTACGAGCAGTACTTC.

The genes are TRBV7-2 and TRBJ2-5, with D perhaps TRBD1 (5 bases). The J call is uncertain, as TRBJ2-7 better fits the DNA end. CDR1 is SGHTA and CDR2 is FQGNSA in the germline V gene. The CDR3 has 13 amino acids. DNA of the CDR3: TGTGCCAGCAGTAATGGCAGGGCCTACGAGCAGTACTTC. It specifies CASSNGRAYEQYF.

The chain links TRBV30 to TRBJ2-5, with 8 nucleotides matching TRBD2. Trimming took 0 bases from V and 2 from J; bases not matched to a gene: 8. The germline CDR1 and CDR2 sequences are GTSNPN and SVGIG (reference sequence). The CDR3 extends over 16 amino acids. The CDR3 is CAWSVGSGGRQETQYF. CDR3 nucleotide sequence: TGTGCCTGGAGTGTCGGCAGCGGCGGGAGGCAAGAGACCCAGTACTTC. Full variable domain (rest looked up from reference TRBV30 and TRBJ2-5): SQTIHQWPATLVQPVGSPLSLECTVEGTSNPNLYWYRQAAGRGLQLLFYSVGIGQISSEVPQNLSASRPQDRQFILSSKKLLLSDSGFYLCAWSVGSGGRQETQYFGPGTRLLVL.

The rearrangement uses TRBV5-4 and TRBJ2-5, with 13 bases aligning to TRBD2. With the DNA end fitting TRBJ2-7 better, the J assignment may be wrong. Germline V gene sequence: CDR1 SGHNT, CDR2 YYREEE (reference sequence). The CDR3 sequence is 17 residues long. Written as DNA, the CDR3 is TGTGCCAGCAGCCCGTTCCCGACTAGCGGGAGGTCCTACGAGCAGTACTTC. Translated, it gives CASSPFPTSGRSYEQYF.

The V call is TRBV10-3, the J call TRBJ2-7; TRBD2 matches at 7 bases. After removal of 6 bases from V and 2 bases from J, the junction contained 7 bases not matched to a gene. CDR1 ENHRY and CDR2 SYGVKD come from the germline V gene. The CDR3 runs to 14 residues. CDR3 loop: CAISPGTTTYEQYF. The CDR3 nucleotides are TGTGCCATCAGCCCCGGGACTACCACCTACGAGCAGTACTTC.

This rearrangement joins TRBV7-9 to TRBJ2-1; the match to TRBD2 covers 16 bases. The CDR3 covers 18 residues. Looked up from germline, CDR1 is SEHNR and CDR2 is FQNEAQ (reference sequence). The J segment lost 3 bases and the V segment lost 8 bases, leaving 10 bases of the junction unmatched. DNA for the CDR3: TGTGCCAGCGGGCCAGGGACTAGCGGGAGGGGATTCTACAATGAGCAGTTCTTC. Its protein product is CASGPGTSGRGFYNEQFF. Filled out from reference TRBV7-9 and TRBJ2-1, the complete variable domain reads DTGVSQNPRHKITKRGQNVTFRCDPISEHNRLYWYRQTLGQGPEFLTYFQNEAQLEKSRLLSDRFSAERPKGSFSTLEIQRTEQGDSAMYLCASGPGTSGRGFYNEQFFGPGTRLTVL.